This T cell receptor (beta chain) emerged from a study of blood T cells in healthy people across ages. Study context: Template switching caught about one barcoded beta molecule for each two T cells. The study, taken as a whole, reports: Correlation between TCR beta diversity and naive T cell percentage was strong. The study lacked donor CMV status, which possibly confounded expanded clonotype changes.

The germline CDR1 and CDR2 sequences are DFQATT and SNEGSKA (reference sequence). CDR3 length: 14 residues. Trimming removed 4 bases from V and 2 bases from J, with 13 bases in between. PCR was performed a second time for roughly 7 to 11 cycles using a sample-barcoded 5' primer and a J-beta primer mix. Every cDNA molecule bore a tag from a template-switch adaptor containing 12 random nucleotides. TCRdb reanalysed the 5' RACE reads using MiXCR and keeps one entry per CDR3 protein. The data show about 640,000 distinct CDR3 sequences, approximately 30% seen once. This clonotype was seen only a few times. Its antigen is unknown. A clone one base away is much larger, so this may be a read error.

The chain couples TRBV20-1 to TRBJ2-3; the D call may be TRBD1 or TRBD2 (5 bases each). Sequenced: blood. This sequence was found in a woman of 80 years or more in good health. DNA for the CDR3: TGCAGTGCTAAAGACGGGACGCTCACAGATACGCAGTATTTT. This codes for CSAKDGTLTDTQYF.